This T cell receptor beta chain was sequenced for a study of CD8 T cells in ankylosing spondylitis (dated by TCRdb to the late 2010s). Regarding the research as a whole: The study profiled T cell receptor beta repertoires in healthy donors and ankylosing spondylitis patients to find disease-linked TCR variants. The full study cohort comprised 25 ankylosing spondylitis patients and over a hundred healthy donors. Peripheral blood samples were taken, and synovial fluid was additionally collected from ankylosing spondylitis patients.

The paper as a whole reports these results and caveats: A TCR beta motif of seven or eight highly homologous amino acid variants appeared characteristic of blood from ankylosing spondylitis patients. According to the report, matched synovial fluid samples from ankylosing spondylitis patients were significantly enriched for the disease-linked clones. Some of the motif variants had been reported before in the synovial fluid and blood of reactive arthritis patients, a finding that suggests common disease-initiation mechanisms. A CD8+ phenotype was shown by the disease-linked clones, which were found at relatively low frequencies in peripheral blood.

Sequencing took place on an Illumina HiSeq 2500. Quantitative 5'-RACE with molecular barcodes was the method used to prepare the TCR beta libraries. Concerning the study's data processing: To identify disease-linked TCR variants, a new computational method was used, one built on a probabilistic model of VDJ rearrangement. The raw public reads went through TCRdb reprocessing: fastp at Q25, MiXCR clone calling, in-frame beta chains kept. Rows are combined by CDR3 protein, so each entry shows the most common genes and DNA. What appears here as the V and J calls and clone size reflects TCRdb's work, not the paper's. The sample contains under 300,000 distinct CDR3 sequences, about 11% of them found a single time. 6% to 7.5% of the sample is taken by the ten largest. This clonotype was picked up a small number of times. It lacks a known antigen. No much larger clone exists at a distance of one base, and base qualities are not known.

Trimming accounts for 4 bases at V and 5 bases at J, while the number of junction bases matched to no gene is 8. CDR1 and CDR2 are read off the germline V gene (reference sequence) as DFQATT and SNEGSKA. The CDR3 measures 13 amino acids from cysteine to phenylalanine. Of the read, only the CDR3 DNA is kept; its 39 bases are in frame from base 1. The rearrangement joined TRBV20-1 to TRBJ2-7, with TRBD1 matching 7 junction bases. Sample: blood, either unsorted or a sorted T cell fraction (not recorded which). The receptor was derived from a male donor with ankylosing spondylitis or in good health (not recorded which). The DNA is as follows: TGCAGTGCTATCATAGACAGGGACGACGAGCAGTACTTC. The encoded protein is CSAIIDRDDEQYF.